This T cell receptor beta chain is drawn from a study of blood T cell repertoires in COVID-19. The table came from immunoSEQ multiplex PCR; TCRdb's copy has only in-frame clones and leaves some out. The sample records 300,000 to 400,000 clones, 87% being singletons. Germline-derived CDR1 and CDR2 are SGDLS and YYNGEE. J gave up 3 bases and V 4 bases, and 5 bases lay outside the gene matches. CDR3 size: 15 residues. The receptor's source is a woman aged 45-60 years with COVID-19, enrolled during active disease. The rearrangement links TRBV9 to TRBJ2-7, with 12 nucleotides matching TRBD2. The material sequenced was peripheral blood. CDR3 region: CASSPRTSGNYEQYF. CDR3 nucleotides: TGTGCCAGCAGCCCACGGACTAGCGGGAACTACGAGCAGTACTTC.